Listed below are T cell receptor beta chains from one sample, sequenced in a study of CD8 T cells in ankylosing spondylitis. In TCRdb, the 5' RACE reads were re-called with MiXCR into one record per CDR3 protein. The data contain approximately 200,000 distinct CDR3 sequences, roughly 13% of them singletons. Specimen: blood, either unsorted or a sorted T cell fraction (not recorded which). Receptor source: a male donor with ankylosing spondylitis or in good health (not recorded which). CDR3s leave out the opening cysteine and the closing phenylalanine or tryptophan. The order of the fields is J gene, V gene, CDR3 protein.

J: TRBJ2-3; V: TRBV6-2/TRBV6-3; CDR3: ASSYSEFPGLSVDTQY
J: TRBJ2-7; V: TRBV7-8; CDR3: ASSSQGAGYEQY
J: TRBJ2-7; V: TRBV20-1; CDR3: SATPQQASYEQY
J: TRBJ2-2; V: TRBV29-1; CDR3: SVETENTGELF
J: TRBJ2-2; V: TRBV6-5; CDR3: ASSLGLAVNTGELF
J: TRBJ1-1; V: TRBV5-1; CDR3: ASSWTGMNTEAF
J: TRBJ1-1; V: TRBV20-1; CDR3: SASGRGETEAF
J: TRBJ1-2; V: TRBV4-2; CDR3: ASSHASGQGFANGYT
J: TRBJ1-3; V: TRBV7-9; CDR3: ASSSLDRAGNTIY
J: TRBJ1-2; V: TRBV12-3/TRBV12-4; CDR3: ASSPIRDNYYGYT
J: TRBJ1-2; V: TRBV5-6; CDR3: ASSSSGSDGYT
J: TRBJ2-5; V: TRBV5-4; CDR3: ASSLSVRGGWETQY
J: TRBJ2-1; V: TRBV6-2/TRBV6-3; CDR3: ASSYRGPSYNEQF
J: TRBJ2-1; V: TRBV4-1; CDR3: ASSQAVYYNEQF
J: TRBJ1-5; V: TRBV19; CDR3: ASSMGGFGQPQH
J: TRBJ2-1; V: TRBV5-5; CDR3: ASSLEGEARRL